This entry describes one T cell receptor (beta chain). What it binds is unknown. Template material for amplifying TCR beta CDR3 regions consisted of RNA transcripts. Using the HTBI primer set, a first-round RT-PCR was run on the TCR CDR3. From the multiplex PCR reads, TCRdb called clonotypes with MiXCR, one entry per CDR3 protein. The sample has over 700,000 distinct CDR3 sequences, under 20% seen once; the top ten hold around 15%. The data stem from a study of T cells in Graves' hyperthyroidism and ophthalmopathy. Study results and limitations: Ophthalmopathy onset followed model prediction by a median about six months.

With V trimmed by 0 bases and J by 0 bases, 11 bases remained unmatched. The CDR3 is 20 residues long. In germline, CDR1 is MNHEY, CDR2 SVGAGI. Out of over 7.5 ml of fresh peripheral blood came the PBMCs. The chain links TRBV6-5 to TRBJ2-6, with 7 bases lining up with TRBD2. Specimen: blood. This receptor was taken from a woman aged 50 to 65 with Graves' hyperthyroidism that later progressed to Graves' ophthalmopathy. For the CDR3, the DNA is TGTGCCAGCAGTTACTCGAAGTACAGCGGGACTCTCTCTGGGGCCAACGTCCTGACTTTC. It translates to CASSYSKYSGTLSGANVLTF.